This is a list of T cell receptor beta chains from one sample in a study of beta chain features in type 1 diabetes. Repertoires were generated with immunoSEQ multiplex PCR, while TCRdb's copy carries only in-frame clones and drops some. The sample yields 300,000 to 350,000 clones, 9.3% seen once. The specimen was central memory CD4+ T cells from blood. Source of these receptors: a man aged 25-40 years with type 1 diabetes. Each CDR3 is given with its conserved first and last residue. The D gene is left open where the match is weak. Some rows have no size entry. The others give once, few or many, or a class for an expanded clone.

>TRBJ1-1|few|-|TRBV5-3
TGTGCCAGAATTTTAGAGCTGAACACTGAAGCTTTCTTT
CARILELNTEAFF
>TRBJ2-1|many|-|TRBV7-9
TGTGCCAGCAGCCCCCCGTACAGGGTGGGTTACAATGAGCAGTTCTTC
CASSPPYRVGYNEQFF
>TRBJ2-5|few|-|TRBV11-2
TGTGCCAGCAGCTTCCGGGGCTACCAAGAGACCCAGTACTTC
CASSFRGYQETQYF
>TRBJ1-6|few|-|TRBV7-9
TGTGCCAGCAGCTTAACGGACAGCAATTCACCCCTCCACTTT
CASSLTDSNSPLHF
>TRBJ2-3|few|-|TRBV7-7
TGTGCCAGCAGCTTAGATCGGGCAGATACGCAGTATTTT
CASSLDRADTQYF
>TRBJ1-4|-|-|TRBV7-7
TGTGCTAGCAGCCCTCACCAGAACTTACGACATGGGACTAATGAAAAACTGTTTTTT
CASSPHQNLRHGTNEKLFF
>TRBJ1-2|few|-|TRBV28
TGTGCCAGCAGCACCCCTGGGGCAGGAGGGCTCTACACCTTC
CASSTPGAGGLYTF
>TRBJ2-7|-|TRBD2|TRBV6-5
TGTGCCAGCAGTTACTCGGATAGCGGGTCCTACGAGCAGTACTTC
CASSYSDSGSYEQYF
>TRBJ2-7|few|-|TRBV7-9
TGTGCCAGCAGCTCCGGACACGGCTACGAGCAGTACTTC
CASSSGHGYEQYF
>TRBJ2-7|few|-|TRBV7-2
TGTGCCAGCAGCTTAGGTGTAGCGGCGCAGGGGGAGCAGTACTTC
CASSLGVAAQGEQYF
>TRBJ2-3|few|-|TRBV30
TGTGCCTGGAGTTGGGACGGCCTAAACTTAAATACGCAGTATTTT
CAWSWDGLNLNTQYF
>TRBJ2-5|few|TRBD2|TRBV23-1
TGCGCCAGCAGTCAGCCCCTAGCGGGGGAAGAGACCCAGTACTTC
CASSQPLAGEETQYF
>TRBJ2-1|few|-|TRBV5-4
TGTGCCAGCAGCTTGAACGGGAACTACAATGAGCAGTTCTTC
CASSLNGNYNEQFF
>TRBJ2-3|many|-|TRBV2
TGTGCCAGCAGGGGTTCTGAATTGGATACGCAGTATTTT
CASRGSELDTQYF
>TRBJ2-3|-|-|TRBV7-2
TGTGCCGGATCGAGGACTAGCACAGATACGCAGTATTTT
CAGSRTSTDTQYF
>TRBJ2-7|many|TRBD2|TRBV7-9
TGTGCCAGCAGCTACCTAGCGGGAGCGGTGGCCGAGCAGTACTTC
CASSYLAGAVAEQYF
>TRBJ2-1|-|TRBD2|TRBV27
TGTGCCACATCCCCGGGAGCGGGGGGGCCCAATGAGCAGTTCTTC
CATSPGAGGPNEQFF
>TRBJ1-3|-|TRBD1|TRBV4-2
TGTGCCAGCAGCCAAGTCCGACAGGGCATAACTGGAAACACCATATATTTT
CASSQVRQGITGNTIYF
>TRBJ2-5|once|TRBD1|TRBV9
TGTGCCAGCAGCGTCACAGGGGAAGAGACCCAGTACTTC
CASSVTGEETQYF
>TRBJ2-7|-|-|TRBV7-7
TGTGCCAGCAGCTTAATGACTTCGGCAGCCTCCTACGAGCAGTACTTC
CASSLMTSAASYEQYF
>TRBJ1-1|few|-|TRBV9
TGTGCCAGCAGCGTAGAGGGCACAGGGCGGGCTTTCTTT
CASSVEGTGRAFF
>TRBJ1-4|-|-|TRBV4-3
TGCGCCAGCAGCCAAGATAAGGGGTGGAATGAAAAACTGTTTTTT
CASSQDKGWNEKLFF
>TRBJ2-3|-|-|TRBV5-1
TGCGCCAGCTCATCCGGACAGAGGACAGATACGCAGTATTTT
CASSSGQRTDTQYF
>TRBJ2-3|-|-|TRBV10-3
TGTGCCATCAGTGATACCGGGACGACAGATACGCAGTATTTT
CAISDTGTTDTQYF
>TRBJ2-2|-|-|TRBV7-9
TGTGCCAGCAGCTTAGTGTATCTCGCCGGGGAGCTGTTTTTT
CASSLVYLAGELFF
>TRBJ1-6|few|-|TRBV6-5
TGTGCCAGCAGTTACGAGGGACGGAATTCACCCCTCCACTTT
CASSYEGRNSPLHF
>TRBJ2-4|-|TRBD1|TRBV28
TGTGCCAGCAGTCCCTGGGACAGGGGTAGTAGAGCCAAAAACATTCAGTACTTC
CASSPWDRGSRAKNIQYF
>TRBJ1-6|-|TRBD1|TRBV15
TGTGCCACCAGCAGAGAGCCGGGACAGGGAAATCCACCCCTCCACTTT
CATSREPGQGNPPLHF
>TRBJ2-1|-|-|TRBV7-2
TGTGCCAGCAGCTCCTGGGGGGGCGGTCAGGATGAGCAGTTCTTC
CASSSWGGGQDEQFF
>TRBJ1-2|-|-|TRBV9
TGTGCCAGCAGCGTAGGCAGCTCTGACTATGGCTACACCTTC
CASSVGSSDYGYTF
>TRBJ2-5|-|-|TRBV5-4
TGTGCCAGCAGCCCGAGCATGGGCGGGGTTGAGACCCAGTACTTC
CASSPSMGGVETQYF
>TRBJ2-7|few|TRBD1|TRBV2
TGTGCCAGCACCGAGGACAGGGGGTCTCGGGAGCAGTACTTC
CASTEDRGSREQYF
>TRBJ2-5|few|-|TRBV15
TGTGCCACCAGCAGAGATCGAACGGAGGAGACCCAGTACTTC
CATSRDRTEETQYF
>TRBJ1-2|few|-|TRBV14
TGTGCCAGCAGCCTATTGGGCACGGGTGCTAACTATGGCTACACCTTC
CASSLLGTGANYGYTF
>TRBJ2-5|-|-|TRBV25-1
TGTGCCAGCAGCAACCCGGGTCGGGAGACCCAGTACTTC
CASSNPGRETQYF
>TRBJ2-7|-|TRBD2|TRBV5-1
TGCGCCAGCAGCTTGGGTAGCGGGGTGATCTACGAGCAGTACTTC
CASSLGSGVIYEQYF
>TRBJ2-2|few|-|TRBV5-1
TGCGCCAGCACCCCAAAACCCAGGGGCGACACCGGGGAGCTGTTTTTT
CASTPKPRGDTGELFF
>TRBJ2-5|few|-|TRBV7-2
TGTGCCAGCAGCTCTTACCGGGACATTCGGGAGACCCAGTACTTC
CASSSYRDIRETQYF
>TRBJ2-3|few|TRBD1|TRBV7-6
TGTGCCAGCAGCGCCTCCGGGGACAGTCAGTATTTT
CASSASGDSQYF
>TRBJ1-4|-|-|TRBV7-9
TGTGCCAGCACGGGGTCGGCTAATGAAAAACTGTTTTTT
CASTGSANEKLFF
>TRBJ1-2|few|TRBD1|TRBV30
TGTGCCTGGAGTGACGAGGACAGGGCGGGCTACACCTTC
CAWSDEDRAGYTF